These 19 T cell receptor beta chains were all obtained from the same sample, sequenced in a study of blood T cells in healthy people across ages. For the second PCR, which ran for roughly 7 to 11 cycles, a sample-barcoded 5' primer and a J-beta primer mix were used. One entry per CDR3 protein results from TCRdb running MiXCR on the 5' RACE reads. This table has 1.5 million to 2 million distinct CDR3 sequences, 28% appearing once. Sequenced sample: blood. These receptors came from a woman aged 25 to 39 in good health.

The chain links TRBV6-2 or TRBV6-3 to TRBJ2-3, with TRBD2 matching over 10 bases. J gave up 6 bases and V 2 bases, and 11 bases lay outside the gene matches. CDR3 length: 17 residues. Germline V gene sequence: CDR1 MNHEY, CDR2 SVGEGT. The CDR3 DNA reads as TGTGCCAGCAGTTACGAACTAGCGGGACTCCTGCGGGATACGCAGTATTTT. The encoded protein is CASSYELAGLLRDTQYF.

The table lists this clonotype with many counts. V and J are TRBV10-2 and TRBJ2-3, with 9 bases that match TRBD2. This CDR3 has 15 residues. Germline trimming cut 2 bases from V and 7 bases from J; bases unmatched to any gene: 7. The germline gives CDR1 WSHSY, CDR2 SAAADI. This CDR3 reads CASSEGLSGGYTQYF. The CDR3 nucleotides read TGCGCCAGCAGTGAGGGGTTGAGCGGGGGGTATACGCAGTATTTT.

CDR3 amino acids: CASGGAQGPYEQYF. The CDR3 nucleotides read TGTGCCAGCGGGGGCGCGCAGGGACCTTACGAGCAGTACTTC. This chain connects TRBV6-2 or TRBV6-3 to TRBJ2-4, with D possibly TRBD1 on 6 matching bases. The end of the DNA fits TRBJ2-7 better, so the J call may be wrong. The CDR3 has 14 amino acids. The germline CDR1 and CDR2 sequences are MNHEY and SVGEGT.

In nucleotides, the CDR3 is TGCGCCAGCAGGCTAGCGGGGGGGCCGATTAGAGGTACGCAGTATTTT. It translates to CASRLAGGPIRGTQYF. The chain combines TRBV5-1 with TRBJ2-3; TRBD2 matches 12 bases. In germline, CDR1 is SGHRS, CDR2 YFSETQ. Germline trimming cut 5 bases from V and 8 bases from J; bases unmatched to any gene: 12. The CDR3 is 16 amino acids.

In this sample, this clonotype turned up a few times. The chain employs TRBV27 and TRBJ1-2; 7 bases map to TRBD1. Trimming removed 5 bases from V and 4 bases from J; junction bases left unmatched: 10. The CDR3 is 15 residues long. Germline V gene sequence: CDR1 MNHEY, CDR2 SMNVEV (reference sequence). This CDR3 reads CASSPLTGNSYGYTF. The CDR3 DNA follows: TGTGCCAGCAGTCCATTGACAGGGAATAGCTATGGCTACACCTTC.

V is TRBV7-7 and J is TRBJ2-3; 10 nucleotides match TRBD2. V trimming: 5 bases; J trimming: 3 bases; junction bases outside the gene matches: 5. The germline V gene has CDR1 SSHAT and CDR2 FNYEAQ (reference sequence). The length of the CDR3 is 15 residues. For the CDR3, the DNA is TGTGCCAGCAGCACCGGGACTAGCGAGACAGATACGCAGTATTTT. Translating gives CASSTGTSETDTQYF.

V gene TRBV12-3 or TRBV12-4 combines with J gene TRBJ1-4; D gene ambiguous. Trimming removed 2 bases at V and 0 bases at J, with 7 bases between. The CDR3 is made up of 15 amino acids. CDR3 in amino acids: CASSLMATTNEKLFF. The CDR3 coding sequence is TGTGCCAGCAGTTTAATGGCAACAACTAATGAAAAACTGTTTTTT.

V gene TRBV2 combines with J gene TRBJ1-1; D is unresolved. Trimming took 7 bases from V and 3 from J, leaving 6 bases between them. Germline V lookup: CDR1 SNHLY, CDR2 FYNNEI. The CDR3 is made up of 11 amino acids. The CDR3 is CASNGDTEAFF. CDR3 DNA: TGTGCCAGCAACGGTGACACTGAAGCTTTCTTT.

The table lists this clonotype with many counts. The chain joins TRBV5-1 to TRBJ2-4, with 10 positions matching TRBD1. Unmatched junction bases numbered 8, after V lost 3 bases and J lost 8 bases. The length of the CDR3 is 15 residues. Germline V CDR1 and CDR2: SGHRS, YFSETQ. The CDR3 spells CASSSGQGVLDIQYF. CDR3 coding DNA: TGCGCCAGCAGCTCCGGACAGGGGGTGTTAGACATTCAGTACTTC. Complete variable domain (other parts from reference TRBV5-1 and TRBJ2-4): KAGVTQTPRYLIKTRGQQVTLSCSPISGHRSVSWYQQTPGQGLQFLFEYFSETQRNKGNFPGRFSGRQFSNSRSEMNVSTLELGDSALYLCASSSGQGVLDIQYFGAGTRLSVL.

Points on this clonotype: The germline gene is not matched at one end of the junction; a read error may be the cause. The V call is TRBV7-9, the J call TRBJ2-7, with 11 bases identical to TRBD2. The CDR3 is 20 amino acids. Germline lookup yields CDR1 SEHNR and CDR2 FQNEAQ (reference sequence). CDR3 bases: TGTGCCAGCAGCCTAGCGGGGGGTGGGCTGGCCCCTTTCCTCCCCTACGAGCAGTACTTC. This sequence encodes CASSLAGGGLAPFLPYEQYF. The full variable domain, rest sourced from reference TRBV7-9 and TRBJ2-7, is DTGVSQNPRHKITKRGQNVTFRCDPISEHNRLYWYRQTLGQGPEFLTYFQNEAQLEKSRLLSDRFSAERPKGSFSTLEIQRTEQGDSAMYLCASSLAGGGLAPFLPYEQYFGPGTRLTVT.

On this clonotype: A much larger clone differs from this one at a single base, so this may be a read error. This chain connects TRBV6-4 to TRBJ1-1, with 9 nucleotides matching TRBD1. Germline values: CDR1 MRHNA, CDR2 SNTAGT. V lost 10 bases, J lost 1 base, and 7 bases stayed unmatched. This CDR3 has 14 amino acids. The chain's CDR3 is CANSAGQGNTEAFF. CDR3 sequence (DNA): TGTGCCAACAGCGCGGGACAGGGGAACACTGAAGCTTTCTTT.

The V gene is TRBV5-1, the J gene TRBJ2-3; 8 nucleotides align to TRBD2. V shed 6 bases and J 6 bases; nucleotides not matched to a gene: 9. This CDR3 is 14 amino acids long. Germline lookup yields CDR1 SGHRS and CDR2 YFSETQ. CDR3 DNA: TGCGCCAGCAAGGTCGGGGGGGGCGAGGATACGCAGTATTTT. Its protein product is CASKVGGGEDTQYF. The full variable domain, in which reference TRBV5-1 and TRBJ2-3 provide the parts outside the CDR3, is KAGVTQTPRYLIKTRGQQVTLSCSPISGHRSVSWYQQTPGQGLQFLFEYFSETQRNKGNFPGRFSGRQFSNSRSEMNVSTLELGDSALYLCASKVGGGEDTQYFGPGTRLTVL.

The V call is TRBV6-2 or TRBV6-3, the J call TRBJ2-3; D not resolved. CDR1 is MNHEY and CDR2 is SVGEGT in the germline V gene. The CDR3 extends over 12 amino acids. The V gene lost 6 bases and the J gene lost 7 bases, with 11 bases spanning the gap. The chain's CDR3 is CASSQDPYTQYF. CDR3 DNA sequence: TGTGCCAGCAGCCAGGATCCATATACGCAGTATTTT.

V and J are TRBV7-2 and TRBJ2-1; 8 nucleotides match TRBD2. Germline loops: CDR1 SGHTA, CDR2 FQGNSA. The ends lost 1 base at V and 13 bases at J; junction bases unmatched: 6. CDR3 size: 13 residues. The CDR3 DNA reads TGTGCCAGCAGCTTAGACGGGAGGGGGACCCAGTTCTTC. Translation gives CASSLDGRGTQFF.

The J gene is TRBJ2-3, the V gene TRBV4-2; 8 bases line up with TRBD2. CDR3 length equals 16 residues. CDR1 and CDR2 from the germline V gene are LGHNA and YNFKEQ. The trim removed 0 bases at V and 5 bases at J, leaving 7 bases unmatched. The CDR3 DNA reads TGTGCCAGCAGCCAAGAACGGGGGGGCCCCGGAGATACGCAGTATTTT. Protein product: CASSQERGGPGDTQYF.

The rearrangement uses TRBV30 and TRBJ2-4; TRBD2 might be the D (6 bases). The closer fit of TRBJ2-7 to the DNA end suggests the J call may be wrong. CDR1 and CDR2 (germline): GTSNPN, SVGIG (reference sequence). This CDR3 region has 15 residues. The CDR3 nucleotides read TGTGCCTGGAGCGACGGGGGTGCGGGTGGCTACGAGCAGTACTTC. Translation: CAWSDGGAGGYEQYF.

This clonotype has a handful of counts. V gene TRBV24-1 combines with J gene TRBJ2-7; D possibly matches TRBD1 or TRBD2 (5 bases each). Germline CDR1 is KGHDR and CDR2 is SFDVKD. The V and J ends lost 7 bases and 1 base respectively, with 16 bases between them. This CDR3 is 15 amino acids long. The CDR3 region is CATRGERTPSYEQYF. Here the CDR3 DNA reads TGTGCCACCAGGGGAGAACGGACACCTTCCTACGAGCAGTACTTC.

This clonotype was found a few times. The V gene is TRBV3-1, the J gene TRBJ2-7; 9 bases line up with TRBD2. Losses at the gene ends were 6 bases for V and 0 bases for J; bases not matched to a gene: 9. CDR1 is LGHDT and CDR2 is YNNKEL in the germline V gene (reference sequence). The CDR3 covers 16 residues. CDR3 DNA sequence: TGTGCCAGCAGACCTAGCGGGGCTACCTTCTCCTACGAGCAGTACTTC. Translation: CASRPSGATFSYEQYF.

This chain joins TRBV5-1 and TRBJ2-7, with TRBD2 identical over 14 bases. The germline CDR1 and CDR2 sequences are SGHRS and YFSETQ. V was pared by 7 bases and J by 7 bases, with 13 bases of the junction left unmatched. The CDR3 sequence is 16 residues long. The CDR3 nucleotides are TGCGCCAGCGAGACCGGGACTAGCGGGAGATCGGGAGAGCAGTACTTC. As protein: CASETGTSGRSGEQYF.